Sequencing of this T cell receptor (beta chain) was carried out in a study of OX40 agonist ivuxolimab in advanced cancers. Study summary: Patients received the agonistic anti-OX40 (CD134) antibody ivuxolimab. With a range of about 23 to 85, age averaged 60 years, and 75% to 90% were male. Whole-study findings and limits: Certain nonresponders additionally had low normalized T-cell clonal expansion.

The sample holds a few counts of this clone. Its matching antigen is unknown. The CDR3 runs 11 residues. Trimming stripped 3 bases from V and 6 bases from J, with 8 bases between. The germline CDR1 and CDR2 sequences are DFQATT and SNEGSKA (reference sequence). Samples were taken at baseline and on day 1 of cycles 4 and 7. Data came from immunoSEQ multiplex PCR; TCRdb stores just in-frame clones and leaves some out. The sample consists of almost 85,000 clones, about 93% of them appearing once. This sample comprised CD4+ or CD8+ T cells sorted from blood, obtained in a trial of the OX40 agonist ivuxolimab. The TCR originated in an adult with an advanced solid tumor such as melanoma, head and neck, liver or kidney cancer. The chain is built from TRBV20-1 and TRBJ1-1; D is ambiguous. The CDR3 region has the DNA TGCAGTGCTAGTGCCCTACCTGAAGCTTTCTTT. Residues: CSASALPEAFF.